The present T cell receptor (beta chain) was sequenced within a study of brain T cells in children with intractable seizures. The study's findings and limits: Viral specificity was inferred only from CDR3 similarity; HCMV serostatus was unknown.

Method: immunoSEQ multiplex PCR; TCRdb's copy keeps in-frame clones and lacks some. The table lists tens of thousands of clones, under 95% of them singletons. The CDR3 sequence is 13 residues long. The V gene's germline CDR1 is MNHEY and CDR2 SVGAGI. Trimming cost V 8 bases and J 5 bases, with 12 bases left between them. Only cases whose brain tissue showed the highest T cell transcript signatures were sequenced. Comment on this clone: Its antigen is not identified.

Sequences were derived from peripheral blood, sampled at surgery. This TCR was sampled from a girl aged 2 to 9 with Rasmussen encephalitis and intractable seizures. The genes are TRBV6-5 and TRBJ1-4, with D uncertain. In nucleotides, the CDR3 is TGTGCCAGCGGCGGCAGGAGAAATGAAAAACTGTTTTTT. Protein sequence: CASGGRRNEKLFF.